Listed below are T cell receptor beta chains from one sample, sequenced in a study of blood T cell repertoires in COVID-19. Clones were read by immunoSEQ multiplex PCR, and TCRdb kept only the in-frame ones, dropping some. In the table there are more than 90,000 clones, around 67% of which are singletons. The sample comprised peripheral blood. These receptors originate from a woman aged 60 to 75 in a cohort sampled during active or convalescent COVID-19. Both conserved end residues are part of each CDR3. D genes are given only for firm matches. Size is omitted from some rows. Given values are once, few, many or a class for expanded clones.

D: TRBD2
V: TRBV5-4
size: .
J: TRBJ2-1
CDR3: CASSLLRGAYNEQFF
DNA: TGTGCCAGCAGCTTGCTGCGGGGGGCTTACAATGAGCAGTTCTTC

D: TRBD1
V: TRBV11-3
size: few
J: TRBJ2-7
CDR3: CASSPTTGSYEQYF
DNA: TGTGCCAGCAGCCCGACGACAGGGAGCTACGAGCAGTACTTC

D: .
V: TRBV12-5
size: once
J: TRBJ2-5
CDR3: CASGSSERRGQETQYF
DNA: TGTGCTAGTGGTTCCTCCGAGCGGCGGGGCCAAGAGACCCAGTACTTC

D: TRBD1
V: TRBV20-1
size: .
J: TRBJ2-7
CDR3: CSASFGTESSYEQYF
DNA: TGCAGTGCTAGTTTCGGGACAGAGAGCTCCTACGAGCAGTACTTC

D: TRBD2
V: TRBV19
size: .
J: TRBJ2-1
CDR3: CASSIDPGGRYNEQFF
DNA: TGTGCCAGTAGTATAGATCCGGGGGGTAGATACAATGAGCAGTTCTTC

D: TRBD2
V: TRBV28
size: .
J: TRBJ2-7
CDR3: CASSSHGGIYEQYF
DNA: TGTGCCAGCAGTTCCCACGGGGGGATATACGAGCAGTACTTC

D: .
V: TRBV29-1
size: .
J: TRBJ1-1
CDR3: CSVEGQLGTEAFF
DNA: TGCAGCGTTGAAGGACAGTTGGGGACTGAAGCTTTCTTT

D: TRBD1
V: TRBV18
size: .
J: TRBJ2-7
CDR3: CASSPRTGDAYEQYF
DNA: TGTGCCAGCTCACCTAGGACAGGGGATGCCTACGAGCAGTACTTC

D: .
V: TRBV6-5
size: .
J: TRBJ1-2
CDR3: CASKEWGRDYGYTF
DNA: TGTGCCAGCAAGGAATGGGGGCGGGACTATGGCTACACCTTC

D: TRBD1
V: TRBV9
size: .
J: TRBJ2-2
CDR3: CASSAKGAGTGELFF
DNA: TGTGCCAGCAGCGCAAAGGGGGCAGGCACCGGGGAGCTGTTTTTT

D: TRBD1
V: TRBV11-1
size: .
J: TRBJ2-7
CDR3: CASSRTGTYEQYF
DNA: TGTGCCAGCAGCCGGACAGGAACCTACGAGCAGTACTTC

D: TRBD1
V: TRBV6-6
size: .
J: TRBJ1-5
CDR3: CASSYSTPQGYQPQHF
DNA: TGTGCCAGCAGTTACTCAACGCCACAGGGGTATCAGCCCCAGCATTTT

D: .
V: TRBV12-5
size: .
J: TRBJ1-3
CDR3: CASGSAAGTGNTIYF
DNA: TGTGCTAGTGGTTCCGCGGCAGGGACTGGAAACACCATATATTTT

D: TRBD1
V: TRBV28
size: few
J: TRBJ1-4
CDR3: CASSHYRGTNEKLFF
DNA: TGTGCCAGCAGTCATTACAGGGGGACTAATGAAAAACTGTTTTTT

D: TRBD1
V: TRBV9
size: .
J: TRBJ2-7
CDR3: CASSPKGQGGYEQYF
DNA: TGTGCCAGCAGCCCTAAGGGACAGGGGGGCTACGAGCAGTACTTC

D: TRBD2
V: TRBV11-2
size: .
J: TRBJ2-1
CDR3: CASSSSGGASYNEQFF
DNA: TGTGCCAGCAGCTCTAGCGGGGGGGCATCCTACAATGAGCAGTTCTTC

D: .
V: TRBV5-1
size: .
J: TRBJ1-1
CDR3: CASSLARGVNPLNTEAFF
DNA: TGCGCCAGCAGCTTGGCACGGGGAGTCAACCCGCTGAACACTGAAGCTTTCTTT

D: .
V: TRBV5-1
size: .
J: TRBJ1-1
CDR3: CASSQGGPDTEAFF
DNA: TGCGCCAGCAGCCAAGGGGGTCCAGACACTGAAGCTTTCTTT

D: TRBD1
V: TRBV7-9
size: .
J: TRBJ1-4
CDR3: CASSPDRATNEKLFF
DNA: TGTGCCAGCAGCCCGGACAGGGCAACTAATGAAAAACTGTTTTTT

D: .
V: TRBV7-6
size: few
J: TRBJ1-5
CDR3: CASSPVKSDQPQHF
DNA: TGTGCCAGCAGCCCCGTGAAATCGGATCAGCCCCAGCATTTT

D: .
V: TRBV29-1
size: .
J: TRBJ1-2
CDR3: CSATHPDSIYGYTF
DNA: TGCAGCGCTACTCACCCGGACAGTATCTATGGCTACACCTTC

D: TRBD2
V: TRBV6-6
size: .
J: TRBJ2-4
CDR3: CASSPGTSGGFDKNIQYF
DNA: TGTGCCAGCAGTCCTGGGACTAGCGGGGGGTTCGACAAAAACATTCAGTACTTC

D: .
V: TRBV24-1
size: few
J: TRBJ2-1
CDR3: CATSARIGNEQFF
DNA: TGTGCCACCAGTGCCAGGATCGGCAATGAGCAGTTCTTC

D: TRBD1
V: TRBV6-5
size: .
J: TRBJ2-7
CDR3: CASSTRQGRREQYF
DNA: TGTGCCAGCAGTACCAGACAGGGCAGGAGGGAGCAGTACTTC

D: .
V: TRBV7-9
size: few
J: TRBJ1-2
CDR3: CASREAAGYTF
DNA: TGTGCCAGCAGAGAGGCAGCAGGCTACACCTTC

D: TRBD2
V: TRBV7-2
size: .
J: TRBJ2-1
CDR3: CASSLTSGYNEQFF
DNA: TGTGCCAGCAGCTTGACTAGCGGGTACAATGAGCAGTTCTTC

D: TRBD2
V: TRBV19
size: .
J: TRBJ2-1
CDR3: CARTGTSGVGEQFF
DNA: TGTGCCAGGACCGGGACTAGCGGGGTGGGTGAGCAGTTCTTC

D: TRBD2
V: TRBV28
size: .
J: TRBJ2-7
CDR3: CASSPMSGGSYEQYF
DNA: TGTGCCAGCAGTCCTATGAGCGGGGGCTCCTACGAGCAGTACTTC

D: TRBD2
V: TRBV6-6
size: .
J: TRBJ2-7
CDR3: CASSNSGGGSYEQYF
DNA: TGTGCCAGCAGTAATAGCGGGGGGGGGTCCTACGAGCAGTACTTC

D: .
V: TRBV5-1
size: once
J: TRBJ1-2
CDR3: CASSLGQVPYGYTF
DNA: TGCGCCAGCAGCTTGGGACAGGTTCCCTATGGCTACACCTTC

D: .
V: TRBV5-1
size: .
J: TRBJ1-1
CDR3: CASSLWGQNTEAFF
DNA: TGCGCCAGCAGCTTGTGGGGACAGAACACTGAAGCTTTCTTT

D: .
V: TRBV6-4
size: .
J: TRBJ1-6
CDR3: CASPRGSPLHF
DNA: TGTGCCAGCCCTAGAGGATCACCCCTCCACTTT

D: TRBD1
V: TRBV13
size: .
J: TRBJ1-1
CDR3: CASSWTGSSTEAFF
DNA: TGTGCCAGCAGCTGGACAGGGTCGAGCACTGAAGCTTTCTTT

D: TRBD2
V: TRBV11-2
size: .
J: TRBJ2-2
CDR3: CASSLVLAGAYTGELFF
DNA: TGTGCCAGCAGCTTAGTACTAGCGGGGGCCTACACCGGGGAGCTGTTTTTT

D: .
V: TRBV7-8
size: .
J: TRBJ1-4
CDR3: CASTSQRHTGEKLFF
DNA: TGTGCCAGCACGAGCCAAAGACATACGGGGGAAAAACTGTTTTTT

D: TRBD2
V: TRBV3-1/TRBV3-2
size: .
J: TRBJ2-1
CDR3: CASSQKVLAGRRPYNEQFF
DNA: TGTGCCAGCAGCCAAAAAGTTCTAGCGGGTCGGCGGCCCTACAATGAGCAGTTCTTC

D: .
V: TRBV7-3
size: .
J: TRBJ2-1
CDR3: CASSLNTGQGYNEQFF
DNA: TGTGCCAGCAGCTTAAACACAGGGCAGGGCTACAATGAGCAGTTCTTC

D: .
V: TRBV15
size: .
J: TRBJ2-5
CDR3: CATSRGRTISETQYF
DNA: TGTGCCACCAGCAGAGGACGGACAATATCAGAGACCCAGTACTTC

D: TRBD2
V: TRBV6-5
size: many
J: TRBJ2-3
CDR3: CASSTTGGTQYF
DNA: TGTGCCAGCAGCACCACGGGGGGTACGCAGTATTTT

D: .
V: TRBV6-5
size: .
J: TRBJ2-3
CDR3: CASSYRRASTDTQYF
DNA: TGTGCCAGCAGTTACAGGCGGGCTAGCACAGATACGCAGTATTTT

D: .
V: TRBV21-1
size: .
J: TRBJ2-7
CDR3: CASSHWTSRSSYEQYF
DNA: TGTGCCAGCAGCCACTGGACTAGCCGGAGCTCCTACGAGCAGTACTTC